This T cell receptor (beta chain) was recovered during a study of blood T cell repertoires in COVID-19. Looking at the study overall: Some COVID-19 samples were acute and others convalescent; all came from the United States, Italy and Spain.

Sequencing was performed with immunoSEQ multiplex PCR; in TCRdb, only in-frame clones are kept and a portion is missing. The table has about 190,000 clones, roughly four fifths seen once. Germline CDR1 reads MDHEN; CDR2 reads SYDVKM. The CDR3 sequence is 14 residues long. The J segment lost 3 bases and the V segment lost 8 bases, leaving 6 bases of the junction unmatched. The sequence derives from a woman between 45 and 65 years old with acute or convalescent COVID-19. Sequencing was done on a sample of peripheral blood. The chain is built from TRBV28 and TRBJ2-1, with TRBD2 matching 8 bases. CDR3 DNA: TGTGCCAGCCGGGGGGGCGCCTACTACAATGAGCAGTTCTTC. As protein: CASRGGAYYNEQFF.